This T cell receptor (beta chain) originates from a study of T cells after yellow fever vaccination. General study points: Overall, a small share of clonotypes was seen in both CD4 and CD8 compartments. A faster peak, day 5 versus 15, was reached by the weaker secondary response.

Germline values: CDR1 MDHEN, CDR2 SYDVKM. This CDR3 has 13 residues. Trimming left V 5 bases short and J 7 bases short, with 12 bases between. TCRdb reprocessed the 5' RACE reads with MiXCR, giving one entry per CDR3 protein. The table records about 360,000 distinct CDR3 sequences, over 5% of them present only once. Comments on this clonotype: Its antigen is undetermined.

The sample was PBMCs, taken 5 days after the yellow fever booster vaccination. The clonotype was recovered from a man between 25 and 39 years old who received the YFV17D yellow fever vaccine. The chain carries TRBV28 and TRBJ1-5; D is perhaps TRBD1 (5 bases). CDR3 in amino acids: CASSTLGGQPQHF. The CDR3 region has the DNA TGTGCCAGCAGTACACTCGGGGGACAGCCCCAGCATTTT. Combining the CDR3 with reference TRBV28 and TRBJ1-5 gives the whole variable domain DVKVTQSSRYLVKRTGEKVFLECVQDMDHENMFWYRQDPGLGLRLIYFSYDVKMKEKGDIPEGYSVSREKKERFSLILESASTNQTSMYLCASSTLGGQPQHFGDGTRLSIL.